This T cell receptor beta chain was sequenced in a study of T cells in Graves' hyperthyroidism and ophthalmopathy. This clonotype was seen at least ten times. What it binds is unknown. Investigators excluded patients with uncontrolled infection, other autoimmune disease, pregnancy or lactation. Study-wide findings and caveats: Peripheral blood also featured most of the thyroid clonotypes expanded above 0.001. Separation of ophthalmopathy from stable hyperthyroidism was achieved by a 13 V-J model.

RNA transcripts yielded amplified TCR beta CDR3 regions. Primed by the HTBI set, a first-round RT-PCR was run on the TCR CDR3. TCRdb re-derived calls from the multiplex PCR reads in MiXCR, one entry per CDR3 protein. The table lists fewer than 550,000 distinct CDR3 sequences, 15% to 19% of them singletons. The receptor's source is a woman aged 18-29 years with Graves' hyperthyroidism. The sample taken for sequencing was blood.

CDR3: CASSPPGHSSGANVLTF. The CDR3 bases are TGTGCCAGCTCACCGCCGGGACACTCCTCTGGGGCCAACGTCCTGACTTTC. J is TRBJ2-6 and V is TRBV18, with D maybe TRBD1 (6 bases). The germline gives CDR1 KGHSH, CDR2 LQKENI. This CDR3 contains 17 residues. The ends were cut back, 3 bases at V and 0 bases at J, with 12 bases in the middle.